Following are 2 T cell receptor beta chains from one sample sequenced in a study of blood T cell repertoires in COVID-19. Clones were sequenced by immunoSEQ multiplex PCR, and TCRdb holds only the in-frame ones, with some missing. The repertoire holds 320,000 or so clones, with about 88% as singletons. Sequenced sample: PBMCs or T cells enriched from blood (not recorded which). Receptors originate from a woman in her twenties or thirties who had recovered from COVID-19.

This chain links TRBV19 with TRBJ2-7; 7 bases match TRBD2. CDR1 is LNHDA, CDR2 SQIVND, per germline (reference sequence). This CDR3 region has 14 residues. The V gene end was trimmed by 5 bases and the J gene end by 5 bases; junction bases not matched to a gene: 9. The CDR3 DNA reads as TGTGCCAGTAGTTCCGTTTGGGGGAGGGACGAGCAGTACTTC. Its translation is CASSSVWGRDEQYF.

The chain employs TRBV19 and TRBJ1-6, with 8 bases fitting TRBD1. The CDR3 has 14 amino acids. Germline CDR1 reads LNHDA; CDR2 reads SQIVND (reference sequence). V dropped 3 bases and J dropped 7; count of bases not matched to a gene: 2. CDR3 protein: CASSIRGPNSPLHF. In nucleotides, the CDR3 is TGTGCCAGTAGTATCAGGGGGCCCAATTCACCCCTCCACTTT. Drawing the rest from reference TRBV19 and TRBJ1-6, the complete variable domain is DGGITQSPKYLFRKEGQNVTLSCEQNLNHDAMYWYRQDPGQGLRLIYYSQIVNDFQKGDIAEGYSVSREKKESFPLTVTSAQKNPTAFYLCASSIRGPNSPLHFGNGTRLTVT.